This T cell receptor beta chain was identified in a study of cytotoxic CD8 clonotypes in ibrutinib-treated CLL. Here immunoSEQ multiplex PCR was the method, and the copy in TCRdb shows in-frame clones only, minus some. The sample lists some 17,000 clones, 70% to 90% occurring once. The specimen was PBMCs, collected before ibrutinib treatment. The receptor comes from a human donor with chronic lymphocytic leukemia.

CDR3 in amino acids: CASEDRGVYGYTF. The CDR3 region has the DNA TGTGCCAGCGAGGACAGGGGGGTCTATGGCTACACCTTC. This chain connects TRBV7-9 to TRBJ1-2; the match to TRBD1 covers 10 bases. This CDR3 spans 13 amino acids. J gave up 4 bases and V 8 bases, and 4 bases lay outside the gene matches. Looked up from germline, CDR1 is SEHNR and CDR2 is FQNEAQ (reference sequence).